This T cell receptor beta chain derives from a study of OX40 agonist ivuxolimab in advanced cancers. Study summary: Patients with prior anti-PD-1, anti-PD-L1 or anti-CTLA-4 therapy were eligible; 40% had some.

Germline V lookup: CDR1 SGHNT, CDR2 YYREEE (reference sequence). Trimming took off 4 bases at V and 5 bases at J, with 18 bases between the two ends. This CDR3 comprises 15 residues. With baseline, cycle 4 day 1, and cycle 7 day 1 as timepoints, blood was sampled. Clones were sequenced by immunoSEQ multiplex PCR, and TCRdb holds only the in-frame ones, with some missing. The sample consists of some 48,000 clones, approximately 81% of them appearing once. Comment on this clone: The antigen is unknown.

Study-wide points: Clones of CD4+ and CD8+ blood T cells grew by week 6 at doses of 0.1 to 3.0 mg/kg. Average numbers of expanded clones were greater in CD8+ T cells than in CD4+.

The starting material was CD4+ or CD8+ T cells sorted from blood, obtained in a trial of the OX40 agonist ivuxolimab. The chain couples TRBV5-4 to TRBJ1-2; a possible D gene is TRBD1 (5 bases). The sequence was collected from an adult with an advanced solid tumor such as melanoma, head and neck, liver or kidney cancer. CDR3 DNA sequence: TGTGCCAGCAGCCCCCCGAGGGGACTGGGGTATGGCTACACCTTC. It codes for CASSPPRGLGYGYTF.